A selection of T cell receptor beta chains follows, all from one sample in a study of spatial heterogeneity in lung cancer. TCRdb reprocessed the 5' RACE reads via MiXCR and lists one record per CDR3 protein. The sample has some 41,000 distinct CDR3 sequences, roughly 7% seen once; the top ten hold about two fifths. This material consisted of PBMCs, taken at surgery. The receptor set was obtained from a female donor with early-stage non-small cell lung cancer. CDR3s include the opening cysteine and the closing phenylalanine or tryptophan. D genes are given only for firm matches. Clone size is shown for a subset of rows, as once, few, many or a class of expanded clone.

D gene	clone size	V gene	J gene	CDR3 DNA	CDR3 protein
TRBD1	many	TRBV18	TRBJ1-1	TGTGCCAGCTCACCAGATCAGGGGGAGTACACTGAAGCTTTCTTT	CASSPDQGEYTEAFF
NA	many	TRBV7-2	TRBJ2-5	TGTGCCAGCAGCCCCTACAGGGAAAAAGAGACCCAGTACTTC	CASSPYREKETQYF
NA	many	TRBV30	TRBJ2-5	TGTGCCTGGCAGGGGTACCAAGAGACCCAGTACTTC	CAWQGYQETQYF
NA	few	TRBV14	TRBJ2-3	TGTGCCAGCCGTCCTTGGGGCGGGGCAATCACAGATACGCAGTATTTT	CASRPWGGAITDTQYF
NA	many	TRBV12-3/TRBV12-4	TRBJ1-6	TGTGCCAGCAGTTTAGTCGAGGGTAATTCACCCCTCCACTTT	CASSLVEGNSPLHF
NA	NA	TRBV20-1	TRBJ1-5	TGCAGTGCTAGAGGGACAGTACAGCCCCAGCATTTT	CSARGTVQPQHF
NA	few	TRBV7-8	TRBJ1-1	TGTGCCAGCAGCCGAGTAAATATGGCCGGGAACACTGAAGCTTTCTTT	CASSRVNMAGNTEAFF
NA	few	TRBV12-3/TRBV12-4	TRBJ2-7	TGTGCCAGCAGTTTAGGTGGGTCGGCCGAGCAGTACTTC	CASSLGGSAEQYF
NA	few	TRBV5-4	TRBJ1-1	TGTGCCAGCAGCTCCGGTCGGGATATGAACACTGAAGCTTTCTTT	CASSSGRDMNTEAFF
TRBD1	many	TRBV6-5	TRBJ1-3	TGTGCCAGCAGGTGGGACAGGAGCTCTGGAAACACCATATATTTT	CASRWDRSSGNTIYF
NA	few	TRBV27	TRBJ1-1	TGTGCCAGCAGTTTATCCCGCGGGGAGGCTGAAGCTTTCTTT	CASSLSRGEAEAFF
NA	many	TRBV5-5	TRBJ2-7	TGTGCCAGCATCCTGAGCTCCTACGAGCAGTACTTC	CASILSSYEQYF
NA	many	TRBV10-2	TRBJ1-2	TGCGCCAGCAGTGACTCCCGCATCGGGGACCATACCTTC	CASSDSRIGDHTF
TRBD2	few	TRBV5-5	TRBJ2-3	TGTGCCAGCAGCTCCGGACTAGCGGCTAGCACAGATACGCAGTATTTT	CASSSGLAASTDTQYF
TRBD2	many	TRBV28	TRBJ2-1	TGTGCCAGCAGCCGCCGGAGCGGGGGGGACAATGAGCAGTTCTTC	CASSRRSGGDNEQFF
NA	many	TRBV14	TRBJ2-2	TGTGCCAGCAGCCTATTAGCGGACCTCACCGGGGAGCTGTTTTTT	CASSLLADLTGELFF
TRBD2	few	TRBV20-1	TRBJ2-1	TGCAGTGCTTTCCGACTAGCGGGGGGATCACATGAGCATTTCTTC	CSAFRLAGGSHEHFF
NA	NA	TRBV6-2/TRBV6-3	TRBJ1-1	TGTGCCAGTTGCGGACGTAACACTGAAGCTTTCTTT	CASCGRNTEAFF
TRBD1	NA	TRBV28	TRBJ2-5	TGTGCCAGCACCCCCTCCGGGACAGGGGGCCAAGAGACCCAGTACTTC	CASTPSGTGGQETQYF
NA	once	TRBV2	TRBJ1-4	TGTGCCAGCAGCGGCAATAATGAAAAACTGTTTTTT	CASSGNNEKLFF
NA	NA	TRBV20-1	TRBJ1-2	TGCAGTGCTAGAGAGCTCAGAAGCTATGGCTACACCTTC	CSARELRSYGYTF
NA	many	TRBV20-1	TRBJ1-1	TGCAGTGCTAGAGGGATGAACACTGAAGCTTTCTTT	CSARGMNTEAFF
NA	few	TRBV12-3/TRBV12-4	TRBJ1-5	TGTGCCAGCAGTTTAAGGCAGGGAGAAGGGCCCCAGCATTTT	CASSLRQGEGPQHF
NA	many	TRBV29-1	TRBJ2-3	TGCAGCGTTGTAGGCCTTAACACAGATACGCAGTATTTT	CSVVGLNTDTQYF
TRBD1	many	TRBV5-1	TRBJ1-1	TGCGCCAGCAGCTTGACAGGGGCGTTGAACACTGAAGCTTTCTTT	CASSLTGALNTEAFF
NA	few	TRBV27	TRBJ1-1	TGTGCCAGCAGCCCAGCCCCGGCCAGCTTAAGGCCTGAAGCTTTCTTT	CASSPAPASLRPEAFF
NA	many	TRBV12-3/TRBV12-4	TRBJ2-3	TGTGCCAGCAGTTCCCTCTCCGCAGATACGCAGTATTTT	CASSSLSADTQYF